Following are 25 T cell receptor beta chains from one sample sequenced in a study of T cell repertoires in cytomegalovirus infection. TCRdb used MiXCR to reprocess the reads, holding one entry per CDR3 protein. The table includes 250,000 or so distinct CDR3 sequences, approximately 10% detected once. Sequencing input: PBMCs. Receptors originate from a human donor in good health (CMV status not recorded). Some clones in this sample may be carry-over from other donors' samples.

This clonotype was picked up a small number of times. The J gene is TRBJ2-5, the V gene TRBV7-9; tentative D call: TRBD2 (6 bases). Trimming left V 5 bases short and J 5 bases short, with 18 bases between. The CDR3 runs to 15 residues. Looked up from germline, CDR1 is SEHNR and CDR2 is FQNEAQ (reference sequence). The DNA for the CDR3 is TGTGCCAGCAGCAACCCGGGAGTTGTTGACGAGACCCAGTACTTC. Its translation: CASSNPGVVDETQYF.

The chain carries TRBV20-1 and TRBJ1-1; weak D call: TRBD1 (6 bases). Trimming took 3 bases from V and 1 from J, leaving 12 bases between them. CDR1 and CDR2 (germline): DFQATT, SNEGSKA (reference sequence). The CDR3 sequence is 14 residues long. The CDR3 DNA follows: TGCAGTGCTAGGGGGGGCAGGAGGAACACTGAAGCTTTCTTT. Translating it yields CSARGGRRNTEAFF.

This clonotype has at least ten counts. The genes are TRBV7-2 and TRBJ2-7; TRBD1 or TRBD2 may be the D gene (5 bases each). Germline CDR1 is SGHTA and CDR2 is FQGNSA. CDR3 size: 15 residues. V was shortened by 7 bases and J by 3 bases, with 19 bases between the two germline ends. The CDR3 here is CASIPRGGPVYEQYF. CDR3 DNA: TGTGCCAGCATTCCTCGTGGGGGTCCAGTCTACGAGCAGTACTTC.

This clonotype was recorded a few times. V is TRBV5-1 and J is TRBJ2-7; 7 nucleotides align to TRBD1. The CDR3 length is 15 residues. Germline V gives CDR1 SGHRS, CDR2 YFSETQ. Losses at the gene ends were 4 bases for V and 3 bases for J; bases not matched to a gene: 10. For the CDR3, the DNA is TGCGCCAGCAGCCTCGGTGGGGACAGTTACTACGAGCAGTACTTC. It encodes CASSLGGDSYYEQYF.

The chain couples TRBV12-3 or TRBV12-4 to TRBJ2-6; D is unclear. Trimming shortened V by 7 bases and J by 0 bases, and 13 bases separated the two germline ends. This CDR3 region has 16 residues. CDR3 in amino acids: CASTVLRTSGANVLTF. DNA for the CDR3: TGTGCCAGCACGGTTCTAAGGACCTCTGGGGCCAACGTCCTGACTTTC.

This clonotype was recorded many times. This chain links TRBV7-2 with TRBJ2-3; D gene uncertain. The germline gives CDR1 SGHTA, CDR2 FQGNSA. V was shortened by 5 bases and J by 4 bases, with 7 bases between the two germline ends. The CDR3 covers 12 residues. The CDR3 sequence is CASSPNADTQYF. The DNA of the CDR3 is TGTGCCAGCAGCCCCAACGCAGATACGCAGTATTTT.

This clonotype was detected a few times. The chain links TRBV5-4 to TRBJ1-1, with D tentatively TRBD1 (6 bases). Deletions cut 0 bases from V and 3 bases from J, with 12 bases between. This CDR3 comprises 15 residues. Germline loops: CDR1 SGHNT, CDR2 YYREEE (reference sequence). The chain's CDR3 is CASSLGDTRDTEAFF. CDR3 bases: TGTGCCAGCAGCTTGGGGGACACAAGGGACACTGAAGCTTTCTTT.

At least ten counts were recorded for this clonotype. The V and J genes are TRBV7-2 and TRBJ2-3, with D possibly TRBD1 on 6 matching bases. This CDR3 has 15 residues. The germline V gene encodes CDR1 SGHTA and CDR2 FQGNSA. The V and J ends lost 6 bases and 3 bases respectively, with 16 bases between them. The CDR3 DNA is TGTGCCAGCAGATACAGGGACATAAGAACAGATACGCAGTATTTT. It translates to CASRYRDIRTDTQYF.

This clonotype was picked up a small number of times. CDR3 bases: TGTGCCAGCAGCTTAGACTACTCCTCCTACGAGCAGTACTTC. This gives the protein CASSLDYSSYEQYF. The chain has TRBV7-2 and TRBJ2-7; D remains unclear. Germline values: CDR1 SGHTA, CDR2 FQGNSA. CDR3 length: 14 amino acids. Trimming cost V 1 base and J 0 bases, with 7 bases left between them.

This clonotype was recorded many times. The chain is built from TRBV7-2 and TRBJ2-5; either TRBD1 or TRBD2 may supply D (6 bases each). V shed 5 bases and J shed 5 bases, with 15 bases lying between them. Germline CDR1 SGHTA, CDR2 FQGNSA. This CDR3 is built from 14 residues. In DNA, the CDR3 is TGTGCCAGCAGCAGGGAGCGGAGGGGGGAGACCCAGTACTTC. This sequence encodes CASSRERRGETQYF.

The chain combines TRBV5-1 with TRBJ1-1; 7 bases match TRBD1. V trimming: 6 bases; J trimming: 2 bases; junction bases outside the gene matches: 4. The CDR3 contains 13 residues. CDR1 SGHRS and CDR2 YFSETQ come from the germline V gene. The CDR3 spells CASKDRANTEAFF. The CDR3 DNA follows: TGCGCCAGCAAAGACAGGGCAAACACTGAAGCTTTCTTT.

In this sample, this clonotype turned up many times. J is TRBJ1-2 and V is TRBV7-2, with a weak D call TRBD1 (5 bases). V lost 3 bases and J 6 bases, leaving 14 bases between the germline ends. CDR3 size: 14 residues. Germline-derived CDR1 and CDR2 are SGHTA and FQGNSA. The CDR3 region is CASSFRGGTDGYTF. In DNA, the CDR3 is TGTGCCAGCAGCTTTAGGGGCGGAACGGATGGCTACACCTTC.

The chain uses TRBV7-2 and TRBJ1-5, with 10 nucleotides matching TRBD1. Per germline, CDR1 SGHTA and CDR2 FQGNSA. V lost 4 bases, J lost 7 bases, and 4 bases stayed unmatched. This CDR3 comprises 14 residues. The DNA for the CDR3 is TGTGCCAGCAGCTCGGACAGGGGGGACCAGCCCCAGCATTTT. Translation: CASSSDRGDQPQHF.

This chain uses TRBV3-1 with TRBJ1-1; D gene ambiguous. The V gene lost 1 base and the J gene lost 2 bases, with 5 bases spanning the gap. This CDR3 spans 13 amino acids. Germline V gene lookup returns CDR1 LGHDT and CDR2 YNNKEL (reference sequence). CDR3 sequence reads: CASSQVGNTEAFF. CDR3 in DNA: TGTGCCAGCAGCCAAGTGGGTAACACTGAAGCTTTCTTT.

In its sample, this clonotype is medium-sized. The chain recombines TRBV7-2 with TRBJ2-7, with 12 bases that match TRBD2. The length of the CDR3 is 14 residues. V was clipped by 3 bases and J by 4 bases; unmatched bases: 1. Germline V gives CDR1 SGHTA, CDR2 FQGNSA. As DNA, the CDR3 is TGTGCCAGCAGCTTGGGACTAGCGGGTTACGAGCAGTACTTC. It yields the protein CASSLGLAGYEQYF.

The sample holds many counts of this clonotype. The chain joins TRBV7-2 to TRBJ2-5; D not resolved. In germline, CDR1 is SGHTA, CDR2 FQGNSA. V gave up 2 bases and J gave up 3 bases, with 10 bases separating them. CDR3 length equals 14 residues. CDR3 in amino acids: CASSLIKGKETQYF. The CDR3, as DNA: TGTGCCAGCAGCTTAATAAAGGGCAAAGAGACCCAGTACTTC.

CDR3 nucleotides: TGCAGTGCTAGTTTGCTAGTGGGCACAGATACGCAGTATTTT. Protein sequence: CSASLLVGTDTQYF. This chain uses TRBV20-1 with TRBJ2-3; D remains ambiguous. The germline CDR1 and CDR2 sequences are DFQATT and SNEGSKA (reference sequence). The ends were cut back, 3 bases at V and 1 base at J, with 11 bases in the middle. The CDR3 runs to 14 residues.

This clonotype has a count of ten or more. This chain uses TRBV7-2 with TRBJ2-1; 12 bases fit TRBD1. V dropped 4 bases and J dropped 6; count of bases not matched to a gene: 7. The CDR3 length is 16 residues. Germline CDR1 SGHTA, CDR2 FQGNSA. The CDR3 DNA reads TGTGCCAGCAGCTCGAGAGGGGGACAGGGGGCCAATGAGCAGTTCTTC. Translated, it gives CASSSRGGQGANEQFF.

This clonotype was recorded at least ten times. This chain links TRBV19 with TRBJ2-1; 10 bases are a match to TRBD2. V lost 5 bases to trimming and J lost 8 bases; unmatched junction nucleotides: 9. Germline V CDR1 and CDR2: LNHDA, SQIVND (reference sequence). This CDR3 has 15 amino acids. In DNA, the CDR3 is TGTGCCAGTAGTTCCCCTCTAGCGGGAGAGGATGAGCAGTTCTTC. Its protein product is CASSSPLAGEDEQFF.

This clonotype occurred many times. The rearrangement joins TRBV12-3 or TRBV12-4 to TRBJ1-5; a possible D gene is TRBD1 (5 bases). V was cut by 5 bases and J by 7 bases, with 15 bases left in between. This CDR3 comprises 14 residues. DNA of the CDR3: TGTGCCAGCAGTCCCGGGCAGGGTAGACAGCCCCAGCATTTT. As protein: CASSPGQGRQPQHF.

This clonotype has only a few counts. The chain links TRBV6-2 or TRBV6-3 to TRBJ1-1; maybe TRBD1 (5 bases). Trimming took off 0 bases at V and 2 bases at J, with 7 bases between the two ends. CDR3 length equals 14 residues. The V gene's germline CDR1 is MNHEY and CDR2 SVGEGT. Here the CDR3 reads CASSYSTDNTEAFF. The CDR3 DNA sequence: TGTGCCAGCAGTTACTCGACAGATAACACTGAAGCTTTCTTT.

This chain uses TRBV4-3 with TRBJ2-1; TRBD2 aligns across 13 bases. Losses at the gene ends were 1 base for V and 1 base for J; bases not matched to a gene: 10. Germline V gives CDR1 LGHNA, CDR2 YSLEER. The CDR3 totals 20 residues. The CDR3 is CASSQAHTSGRVSSYNEQFF. CDR3 nucleotide sequence: TGCGCCAGCAGCCAAGCTCACACTAGCGGGAGGGTTAGTTCCTACAATGAGCAGTTCTTC.

This clonotype was recorded at least ten times. This rearrangement joins TRBV7-9 to TRBJ1-4; 8 nucleotides line up with TRBD1. The CDR3 has 15 amino acids. CDR1 and CDR2 (germline): SEHNR, FQNEAQ (reference sequence). V trimming: 3 bases; J trimming: 4 bases; junction bases outside the gene matches: 4. DNA for the CDR3: TGTGCCAGCAGCTTCGACAGGGGAAGTAATGAAAAACTGTTTTTT. Amino acid sequence: CASSFDRGSNEKLFF. Full variable domain (remainder filled in from reference TRBV7-9 and TRBJ1-4): DTGVSQNPRHKITKRGQNVTFRCDPISEHNRLYWYRQTLGQGPEFLTYFQNEAQLEKSRLLSDRFSAERPKGSFSTLEIQRTEQGDSAMYLCASSFDRGSNEKLFFGSGTQLSVL.

This chain links TRBV30 with TRBJ1-1; D not resolved. Trimming left V 2 bases short and J 1 base short, with 11 bases between. This CDR3 is built from 14 residues. CDR1 is GTSNPN, CDR2 SVGIG, per germline (reference sequence). The CDR3, as DNA: TGTGCCTGGAGTCCGCAGGCGCCGAACACTGAAGCTTTCTTT. It encodes CAWSPQAPNTEAFF.

This clonotype was seen ten or more times. The J gene is TRBJ1-6, the V gene TRBV7-9; 7 nucleotides match TRBD1. Germline CDR1 is SEHNR and CDR2 is FQNEAQ (reference sequence). Trimming at V came to 5 bases and at J to 10 bases, leaving 8 bases not matched to a gene. The CDR3 length is 14 residues. Here the CDR3 DNA reads TGTGCCAGCAGCAGAGACAGGGATCGATCACCCCTCCACTTT. Translation gives CASSRDRDRSPLHF.